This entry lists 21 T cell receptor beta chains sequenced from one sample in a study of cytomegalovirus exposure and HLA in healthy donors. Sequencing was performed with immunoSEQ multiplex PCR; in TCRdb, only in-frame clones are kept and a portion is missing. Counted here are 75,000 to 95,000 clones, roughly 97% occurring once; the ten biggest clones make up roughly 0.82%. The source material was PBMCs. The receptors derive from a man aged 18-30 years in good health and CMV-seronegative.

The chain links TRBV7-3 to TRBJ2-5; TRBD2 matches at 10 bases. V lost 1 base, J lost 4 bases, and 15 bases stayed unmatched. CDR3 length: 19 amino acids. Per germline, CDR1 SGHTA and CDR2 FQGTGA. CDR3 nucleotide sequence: TGTGCCAGCAGCTTAATGTCCTTGAGCGGGAGGGCCTCAGGAGAGACCCAGTACTTC. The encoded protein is CASSLMSLSGRASGETQYF.

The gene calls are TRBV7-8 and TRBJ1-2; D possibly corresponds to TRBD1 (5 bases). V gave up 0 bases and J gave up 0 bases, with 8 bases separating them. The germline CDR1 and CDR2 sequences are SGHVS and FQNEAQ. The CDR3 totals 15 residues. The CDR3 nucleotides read TGTGCCAGCAGCTTAGCCAGGGAAACTAACTATGGCTACACCTTC. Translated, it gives CASSLARETNYGYTF.

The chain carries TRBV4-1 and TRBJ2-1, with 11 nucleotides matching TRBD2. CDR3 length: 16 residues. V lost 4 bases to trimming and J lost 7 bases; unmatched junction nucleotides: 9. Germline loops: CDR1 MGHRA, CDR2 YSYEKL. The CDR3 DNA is TGCGCCAGCAGCCTTCTAGCGGGAGGCCCTGGGAATGAGCAGTTCTTC. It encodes CASSLLAGGPGNEQFF.

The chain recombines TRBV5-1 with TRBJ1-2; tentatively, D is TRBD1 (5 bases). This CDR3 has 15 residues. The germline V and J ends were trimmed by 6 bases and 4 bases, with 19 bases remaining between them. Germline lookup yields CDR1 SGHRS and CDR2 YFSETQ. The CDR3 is CASMAGGTGAYGYTF. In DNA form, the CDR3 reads TGCGCCAGCATGGCCGGGGGAACAGGTGCCTATGGCTACACCTTC.

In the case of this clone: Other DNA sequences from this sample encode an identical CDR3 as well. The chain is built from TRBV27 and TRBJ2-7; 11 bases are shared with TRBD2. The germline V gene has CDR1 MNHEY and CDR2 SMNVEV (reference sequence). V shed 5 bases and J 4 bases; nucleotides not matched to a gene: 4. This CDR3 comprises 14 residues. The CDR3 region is CASSPGLADYEQYF. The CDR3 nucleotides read TGTGCCAGCAGTCCGGGACTAGCGGATTACGAGCAGTACTTC.

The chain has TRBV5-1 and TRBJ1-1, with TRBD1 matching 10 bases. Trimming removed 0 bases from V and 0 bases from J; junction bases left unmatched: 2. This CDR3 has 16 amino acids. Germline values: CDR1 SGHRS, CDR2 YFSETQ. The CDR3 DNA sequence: TGCGCCAGCAGCTTGGGGGGACAGGGGATGAACACTGAAGCTTTCTTT. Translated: CASSLGGQGMNTEAFF.

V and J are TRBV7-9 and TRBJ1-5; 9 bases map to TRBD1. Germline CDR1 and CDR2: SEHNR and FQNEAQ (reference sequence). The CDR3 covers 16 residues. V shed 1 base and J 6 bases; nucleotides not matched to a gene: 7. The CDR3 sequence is CASSLGDRDKPQPQHF. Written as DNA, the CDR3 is TGTGCCAGCAGCTTAGGGGACAGGGACAAGCCTCAGCCCCAGCATTTT.

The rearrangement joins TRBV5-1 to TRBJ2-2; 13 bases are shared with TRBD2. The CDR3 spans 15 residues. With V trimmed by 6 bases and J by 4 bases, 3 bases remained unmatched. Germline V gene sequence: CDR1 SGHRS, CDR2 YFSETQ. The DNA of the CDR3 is TGCGCCAGCACCGGGACTAGCGGGATCACCGGGGAGCTGTTTTTT. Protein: CASTGTSGITGELFF.

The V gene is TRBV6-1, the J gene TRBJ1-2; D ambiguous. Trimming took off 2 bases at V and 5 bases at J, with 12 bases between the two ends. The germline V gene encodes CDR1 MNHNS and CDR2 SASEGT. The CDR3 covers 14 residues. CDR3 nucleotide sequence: TGTGCCAGCAGTGAACTATCAGGTCCTTATGGCTACACCTTC. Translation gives CASSELSGPYGYTF.

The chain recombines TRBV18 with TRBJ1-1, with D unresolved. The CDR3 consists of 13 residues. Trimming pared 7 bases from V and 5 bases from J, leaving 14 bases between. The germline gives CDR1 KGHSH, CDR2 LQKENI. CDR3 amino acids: CASCPLERTEAFF. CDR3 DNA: TGTGCCAGCTGTCCCCTCGAGAGAACTGAAGCTTTCTTT.

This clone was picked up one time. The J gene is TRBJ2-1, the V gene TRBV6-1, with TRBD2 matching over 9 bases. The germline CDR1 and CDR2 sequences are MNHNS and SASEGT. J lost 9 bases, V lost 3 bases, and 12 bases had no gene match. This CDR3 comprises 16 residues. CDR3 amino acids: CASSDLAGRSLGEQFF. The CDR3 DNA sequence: TGTGCCAGCAGTGACCTAGCGGGAAGGTCGCTTGGTGAGCAGTTCTTC.

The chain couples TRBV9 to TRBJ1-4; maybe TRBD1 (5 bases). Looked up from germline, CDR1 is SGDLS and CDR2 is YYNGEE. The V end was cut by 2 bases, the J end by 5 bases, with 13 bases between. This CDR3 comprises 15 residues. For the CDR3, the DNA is TGTGCCAGCAGCGTCGCGACAGAAATAAATGAAAAACTGTTTTTT. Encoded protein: CASSVATEINEKLFF.

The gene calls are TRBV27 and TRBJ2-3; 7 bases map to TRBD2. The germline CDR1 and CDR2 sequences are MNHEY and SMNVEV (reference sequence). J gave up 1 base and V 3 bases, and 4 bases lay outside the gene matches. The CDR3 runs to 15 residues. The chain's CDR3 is CASSLGGMGTDTQYF. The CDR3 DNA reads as TGTGCCAGCAGTTTGGGGGGGATGGGCACAGATACGCAGTATTTT.

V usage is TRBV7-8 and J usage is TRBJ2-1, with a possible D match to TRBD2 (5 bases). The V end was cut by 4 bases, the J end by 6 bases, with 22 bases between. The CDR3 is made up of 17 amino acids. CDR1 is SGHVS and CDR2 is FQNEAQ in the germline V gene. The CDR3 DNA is TGTGCCAGCAGCTCAACCGGGATCTCGGGTTTATTCAATGAGCAGTTCTTC. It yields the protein CASSSTGISGLFNEQFF. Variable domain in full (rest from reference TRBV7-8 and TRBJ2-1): GAGVSQSPRYKVAKRGQDVALRCDPISGHVSLFWYQQALGQGPEFLTYFQNEAQLDKSGLPSDRFFAERPEGSVSTLKIQRTQQEDSAVYLCASSSTGISGLFNEQFFGPGTRLTVL.

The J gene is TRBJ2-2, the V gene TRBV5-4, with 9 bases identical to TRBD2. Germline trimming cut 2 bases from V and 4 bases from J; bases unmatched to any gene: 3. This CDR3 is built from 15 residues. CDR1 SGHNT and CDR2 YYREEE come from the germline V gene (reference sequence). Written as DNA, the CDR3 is TGTGCCAGCAGCTTCGAACTAGCGGGCACCGGGGAGCTGTTTTTT. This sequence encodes CASSFELAGTGELFF. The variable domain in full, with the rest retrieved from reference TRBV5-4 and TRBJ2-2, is ETGVTQSPTHLIKTRGQQVTLRCSSQSGHNTVSWYQQALGQGPQFIFQYYREEENGRGNFPPRFSGLQFPNYSSELNVNALELDDSALYLCASSFELAGTGELFFGEGSRLTVL.

The CDR3 nucleotides are TGCGCCAGCAGCCAAGCAGGGACAGTGAGGTCCATATATTTT. This codes for CASSQAGTVRSIYF. This chain uses TRBV4-1 with TRBJ1-3, with 7 positions matching TRBD1. CDR1 and CDR2 (germline): MGHRA, YSYEKL. The trim removed 1 base at V and 11 bases at J, leaving 8 bases unmatched. The CDR3 loop spans 14 amino acids.

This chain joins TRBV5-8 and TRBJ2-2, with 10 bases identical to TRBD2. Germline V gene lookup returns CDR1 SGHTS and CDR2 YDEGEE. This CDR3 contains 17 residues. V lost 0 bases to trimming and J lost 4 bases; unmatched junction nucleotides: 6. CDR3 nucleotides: TGTGCCAGCAGCTTGGTTCGACTAGCGGGTGGCACCGGGGAGCTGTTTTTT. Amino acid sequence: CASSLVRLAGGTGELFF.

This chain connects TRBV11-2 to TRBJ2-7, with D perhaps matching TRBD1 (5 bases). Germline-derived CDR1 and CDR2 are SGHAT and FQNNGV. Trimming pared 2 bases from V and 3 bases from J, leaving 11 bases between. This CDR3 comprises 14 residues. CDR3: CASSLQGPSYEQYV. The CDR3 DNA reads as TGTGCCAGCAGCTTACAGGGTCCAAGCTACGAGCAGTACGTC.

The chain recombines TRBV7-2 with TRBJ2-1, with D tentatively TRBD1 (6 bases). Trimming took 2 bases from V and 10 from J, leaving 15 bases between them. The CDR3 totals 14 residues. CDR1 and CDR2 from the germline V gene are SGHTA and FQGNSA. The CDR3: CASSLLWGPGEQFF. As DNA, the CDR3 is TGTGCCAGCAGCTTACTCTGGGGGCCGGGGGAGCAGTTCTTC.

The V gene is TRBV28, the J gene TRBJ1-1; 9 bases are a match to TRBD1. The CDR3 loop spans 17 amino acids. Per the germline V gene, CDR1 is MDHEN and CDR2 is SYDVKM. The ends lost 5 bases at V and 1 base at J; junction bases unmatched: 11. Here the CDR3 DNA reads TGTGCCAGCAGTGAACAGGGGGCGAGAGTGGCGAACACTGAAGCTTTCTTT. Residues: CASSEQGARVANTEAFF.

CDR3 DNA sequence: TGTGCCAGCAGTTCCCCCAGAAGAACCTACGAGCAGTACTTC. It is translated as CASSSPRRTYEQYF. J is TRBJ2-7 and V is TRBV28; no firm D call. The CDR3 runs 14 residues. V shed 4 bases and J shed 2 bases, with 12 bases lying between them. Germline CDR1 is MDHEN and CDR2 is SYDVKM.